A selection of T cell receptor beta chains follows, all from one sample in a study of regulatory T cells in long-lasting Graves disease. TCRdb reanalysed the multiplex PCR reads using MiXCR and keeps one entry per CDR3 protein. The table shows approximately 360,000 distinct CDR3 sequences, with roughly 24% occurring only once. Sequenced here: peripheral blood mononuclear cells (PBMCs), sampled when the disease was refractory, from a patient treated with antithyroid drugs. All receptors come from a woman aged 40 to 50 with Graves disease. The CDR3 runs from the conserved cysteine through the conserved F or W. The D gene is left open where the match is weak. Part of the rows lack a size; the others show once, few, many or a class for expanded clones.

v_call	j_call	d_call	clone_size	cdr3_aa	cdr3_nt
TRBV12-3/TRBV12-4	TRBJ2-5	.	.	CASSHGQSQETQYF	TGTGCCAGCAGCCACGGACAGAGCCAAGAGACCCAGTACTTC
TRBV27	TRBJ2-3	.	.	CASSSITADTQYF	TGTGCCAGCAGTTCGATCACGGCGGATACGCAGTATTTT
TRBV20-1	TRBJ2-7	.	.	CSARDPAGSSYEQYF	TGCAGTGCTAGAGATCCGGCAGGTAGTTCCTACGAGCAGTACTTC
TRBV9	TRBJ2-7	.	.	CASARASSYEQYF	TGTGCCAGCGCGAGGGCGAGCTCCTACGAGCAGTACTTC
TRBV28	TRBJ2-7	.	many	CASRLDGYEQYF	TGTGCCAGCAGATTGGACGGGTACGAGCAGTACTTC
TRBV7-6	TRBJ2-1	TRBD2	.	CASSLAPSGSGNEQFF	TGTGCCAGCAGCTTAGCACCTAGCGGGAGTGGGAATGAGCAGTTCTTC
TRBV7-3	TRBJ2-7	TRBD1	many	CASSADRGREQYF	TGTGCCAGCAGCGCAGACAGGGGGCGAGAGCAGTACTTC
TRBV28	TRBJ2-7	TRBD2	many	CASSLGSGRIWYEQYF	TGTGCCAGCAGTTTAGGTAGCGGGAGGATCTGGTACGAGCAGTACTTC
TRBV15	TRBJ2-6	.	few	CATSNRPLFLGANVLTF	TGTGCCACCAGCAACAGGCCCTTATTCCTGGGGGCCAACGTCCTGACTTTC
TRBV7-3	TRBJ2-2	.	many	CASSLQGFTGELFF	TGTGCCAGCAGCTTACAGGGTTTCACCGGGGAGCTGTTTTTT
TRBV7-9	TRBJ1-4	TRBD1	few	CASSPTGRNEKLFF	TGTGCCAGCAGCCCGACAGGGAGGAATGAAAAACTGTTTTTT
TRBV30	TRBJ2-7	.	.	CAWSAGDGYEQYF	TGTGCCTGGAGTGCCGGGGACGGCTACGAGCAGTACTTC
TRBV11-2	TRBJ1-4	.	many	CASSPPATNEKLFF	TGTGCCAGCAGCCCCCCAGCCACAAATGAAAAACTGTTTTTT
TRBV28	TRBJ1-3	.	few	CASTPTGLGNTIYF	TGTGCCAGCACCCCGACCGGGCTCGGAAACACCATATATTTT
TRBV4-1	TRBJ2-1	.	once	CASSQLPAPSSYNEQFF	TGCGCCAGCAGCCAACTTCCAGCGCCCTCCTCCTACAATGAGCAGTTCTTC
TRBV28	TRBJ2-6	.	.	CASSRTGGALRGANVLTF	TGTGCCAGCAGCCGAACCGGGGGCGCCCTGCGAGGGGCCAACGTCCTGACTTTC
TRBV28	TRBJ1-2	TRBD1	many	CASSPTDRRYGYTF	TGTGCCAGCAGTCCCACGGACAGGAGGTATGGCTACACCTTC
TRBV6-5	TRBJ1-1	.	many	CASSYEGGLSEAFF	TGTGCCAGCAGTTATGAGGGAGGCCTATCTGAAGCTTTCTTT